This TCR beta chain stems from a study of cytomegalovirus exposure and HLA in healthy donors. PCR was performed using 60 Vbeta and 13 Jbeta primers. Sequencing was performed with immunoSEQ multiplex PCR; in TCRdb, only in-frame clones are kept and a portion is missing. With 150,000 to 200,000 clones in the sample, the ten largest clones hold over 1%. The germline gives CDR1 SEHNR, CDR2 FQNEAQ (reference sequence). The CDR3 totals 13 residues. V lost 8 bases, J lost 5 bases, and 13 bases lay in between. The V gene is TRBV7-9, the J gene TRBJ2-1; D ambiguous. Input material: PBMCs. The sequence derives from a woman aged 60 to 75 in good health and CMV-seronegative. CDR3 amino acids: CASSALEDNEQFF. In nucleotides, the CDR3 is TGTGCCAGCTCTGCCCTAGAGGACAATGAGCAGTTCTTC.